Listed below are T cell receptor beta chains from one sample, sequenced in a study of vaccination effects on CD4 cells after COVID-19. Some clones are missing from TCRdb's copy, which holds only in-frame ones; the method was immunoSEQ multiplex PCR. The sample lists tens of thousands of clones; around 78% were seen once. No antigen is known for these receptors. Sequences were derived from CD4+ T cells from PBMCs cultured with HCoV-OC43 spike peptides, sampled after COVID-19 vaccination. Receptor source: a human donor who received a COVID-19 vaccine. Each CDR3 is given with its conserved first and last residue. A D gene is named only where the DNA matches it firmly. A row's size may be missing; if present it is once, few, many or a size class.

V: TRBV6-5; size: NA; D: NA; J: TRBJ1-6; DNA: TGTGCCAGCAGTTACGATGGAGCTAGTAGTTCACCCCTCCACTTT; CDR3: CASSYDGASSSPLHF
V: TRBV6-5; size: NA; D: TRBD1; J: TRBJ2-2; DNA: TGTGCCAGCTACTGGGGACAGTACAACACCGGGGAGCTGTTTTTT; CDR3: CASYWGQYNTGELFF
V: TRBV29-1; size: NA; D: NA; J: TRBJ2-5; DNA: TGCAGCGTATCCTTCTCGGAGACCCAGTACTTC; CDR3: CSVSFSETQYF
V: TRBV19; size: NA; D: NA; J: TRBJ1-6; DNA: TGTGCCAGTACCGCGGCCCCCGAAAATTCACCCCTCCACTTT; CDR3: CASTAAPENSPLHF
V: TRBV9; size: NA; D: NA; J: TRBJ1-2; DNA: TGTGCCAGCAGCGTAGACTGGACAGCGGGTGGCTACACCTTC; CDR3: CASSVDWTAGGYTF
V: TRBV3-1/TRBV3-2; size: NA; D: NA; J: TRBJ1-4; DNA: TGTGCCAGCAGCCAAATCGGAGCTACCCACTTT; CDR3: CASSQIGATHF
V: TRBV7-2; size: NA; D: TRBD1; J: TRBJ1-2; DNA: TGTGCCAGCAGCTTACAGGGGGCGCCTGCTGGCTACACCTTC; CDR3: CASSLQGAPAGYTF
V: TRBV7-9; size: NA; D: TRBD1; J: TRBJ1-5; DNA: TGTGCCAGCACTGGACAGGGTAATAATCAGCCCCAGCATTTT; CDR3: CASTGQGNNQPQHF
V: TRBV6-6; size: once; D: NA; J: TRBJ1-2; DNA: TGTGCCAGCAGCCTGAACAGGGATTATGGCTACACCTTC; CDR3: CASSLNRDYGYTF
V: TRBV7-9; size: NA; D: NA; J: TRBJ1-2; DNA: TGTGCCAGCAACCCCCCCCAGAATCCCTATGGCTACACCTTC; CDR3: CASNPPQNPYGYTF
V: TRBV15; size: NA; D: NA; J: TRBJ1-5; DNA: TGTGCCACCAGCATCGGGGTTCAGCCCCAGCATTTT; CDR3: CATSIGVQPQHF
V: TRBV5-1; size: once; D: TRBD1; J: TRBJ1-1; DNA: TGCGCCAGCAGCTTGCAAGCCCAGGGACAGGGAGACACTGAAGCTTTCTTT; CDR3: CASSLQAQGQGDTEAFF
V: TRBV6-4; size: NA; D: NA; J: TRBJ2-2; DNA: TGTGCCAGCAGTGACTCAGGGGTAGAGATCCCCGGGGAGCTGTTTTTT; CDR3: CASSDSGVEIPGELFF
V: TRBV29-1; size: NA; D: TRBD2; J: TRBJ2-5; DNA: TGCAGCGTTGAAGCTAGCGGGGGGACCGAGACCCAGTACTTC; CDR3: CSVEASGGTETQYF
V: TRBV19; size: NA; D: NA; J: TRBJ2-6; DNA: TGTGCCAGTAGTATTTATGACTCTGGGGCCAACGTCCTGACTTTC; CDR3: CASSIYDSGANVLTF
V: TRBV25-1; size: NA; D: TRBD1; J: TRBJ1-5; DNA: TGTGCCAGCAGAGGACAGGGGGGCAATCAGCCCCAGCATTTT; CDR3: CASRGQGGNQPQHF
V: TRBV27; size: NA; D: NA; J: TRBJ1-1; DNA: TGTGCCAGCAGTTTTAAAGGGGCCAACACTGAAGCTTTCTTT; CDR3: CASSFKGANTEAFF
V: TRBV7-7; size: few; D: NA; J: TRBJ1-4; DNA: TGTGCCAGCAGCTTAGGAGTTGGGGGCGTGGAAGAAAAACTGTTTTTT; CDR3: CASSLGVGGVEEKLFF
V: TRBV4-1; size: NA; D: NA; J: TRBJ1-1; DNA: TGCGCCAGCAGCCGCGGGAGTCGTACTGAAGCTTTCTTT; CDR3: CASSRGSRTEAFF
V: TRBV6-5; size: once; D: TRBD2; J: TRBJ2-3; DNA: TGTGCCAGCACCCCGGGGGGTACGGGCACAGATACGCAGTATTTT; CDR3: CASTPGGTGTDTQYF
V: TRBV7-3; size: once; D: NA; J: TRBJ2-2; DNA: TGTGCCAGCAGCTTTAACGGAATCACCGGGGAGCTGTTTTTT; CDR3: CASSFNGITGELFF
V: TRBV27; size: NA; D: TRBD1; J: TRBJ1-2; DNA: TGTGCCAGCAGCCTTACAGGGGAAGGGGGTGGCTACACCTTC; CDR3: CASSLTGEGGGYTF
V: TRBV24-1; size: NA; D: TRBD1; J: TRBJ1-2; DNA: TGTGCCACCAGTGACCACCGACAGGGGGACAGTGCGGGCTACACCTTC; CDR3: CATSDHRQGDSAGYTF
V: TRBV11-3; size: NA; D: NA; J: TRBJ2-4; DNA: TGTGCCAGCAGCTTAGATCGAGGGTCCGGGGCCAAAAACATTCAGTACTTC; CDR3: CASSLDRGSGAKNIQYF
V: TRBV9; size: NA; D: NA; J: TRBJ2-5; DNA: TGTGCCAGCCCTTCGACAGGCCAAGAGACCCAGTACTTC; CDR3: CASPSTGQETQYF
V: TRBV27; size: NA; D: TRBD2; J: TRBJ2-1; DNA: TGTGCCAGCAGCTCCCGATCTATAGCGGGGGGGTATTTGAGCTCCTACAATGAGCAGTTCTTC; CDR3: CASSSRSIAGGYLSSYNEQFF
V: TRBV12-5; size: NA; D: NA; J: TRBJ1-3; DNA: TGTGCTAGTGGTTCGTGGGTCGGGGGAAACACCATATATTTT; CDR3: CASGSWVGGNTIYF
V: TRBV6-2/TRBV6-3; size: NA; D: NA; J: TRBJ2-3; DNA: TGTGCCAGCAGCCCCGTGACAGATACGCAGTATTTT; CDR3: CASSPVTDTQYF